This T cell receptor beta chain was recovered during a study of cytomegalovirus exposure and HLA in healthy donors. Trimming removed 6 bases at V and 0 bases at J, with 6 bases between. In germline, CDR1 is WNHNN, CDR2 SYGVQD (reference sequence). The CDR3 has 13 amino acids. Measured with immunoSEQ multiplex PCR; TCRdb has only the in-frame clones, and not every one. The sample has 120,000 or so clones; roughly 89% are singletons. The V and J genes are TRBV10-1 and TRBJ2-1; no definite D call. The clonotype originates from a woman aged 18-35 years in good health and CMV-seronegative. Sequenced input: PBMCs. In nucleotides, the CDR3 is TGCGCCAGCAGACAGAGCTCCTACAATGAGCAGTTCTTC. The encoded protein is CASRQSSYNEQFF.